This T cell receptor (beta chain) was identified in a study of blood T cell repertoires in COVID-19. About the research overall: T cells, B-cell-depleted T cells, or PBMCs provided the cDNA or gDNA that served as material.

The CDR3 contains 16 residues. Germline V lookup: CDR1 MNHEY, CDR2 SMNVEV (reference sequence). V lost 2 bases and J lost 0, with 8 bases in between. The sample holds one count of this clone. Produced via immunoSEQ multiplex PCR; TCRdb's table is partial and in-frame only. Among 200,000 to 300,000 clones, around 88% were seen once, and the ten largest hold nearly 2%. The receptor was derived from a young man with active or convalescent COVID-19. Sequencing input: peripheral blood. The chain has TRBV27 and TRBJ1-6; TRBD1 is a possible D gene (6 bases). CDR3 residues: CASSLQGTSYNSPLHF. CDR3 coding DNA: TGTGCCAGCAGTTTACAGGGGACCTCCTATAATTCACCCCTCCACTTT.